Below are 24 T cell receptor beta chains sequenced from a single sample in a study of shared clonotypes between healthy human individuals. Sequenced by immunoSEQ multiplex PCR; TCRdb stores in-frame clones only, minus some. This table holds some 530,000 clones, more than 65% found once. Sequencing was performed on PBMCs. The receptors were gathered from a middle-aged woman in good health. Some clones in this sample may be carry-over from other donors' samples.

As regards this clone: It is likely a read error: a sequence one base away is far more abundant. The genes are TRBV5-4 and TRBJ2-1; weak D call: TRBD2 (7 bases). The germline V gene has CDR1 SGHNT and CDR2 YYREEE (reference sequence). V lost 4 bases and J 0 bases, leaving 14 bases between the germline ends. The CDR3 has 16 amino acids. The CDR3 nucleotides are TGTGCCAGCAGCCCGGGGGGCACGAGCTCCTACAATGAGCAGTTCTTC. It translates to CASSPGGTSSYNEQFF.

The chain recombines TRBV28 with TRBJ2-3; TRBD1 matches at 10 bases. V lost 5 bases, J lost 5 bases, and 4 bases stayed unmatched. This CDR3 has 14 amino acids. Looked up from germline, CDR1 is MDHEN and CDR2 is SYDVKM. The CDR3 coding sequence is TGTGCCAGCAGTCTGACAGGGGGCATAGATACGCAGTATTTT. This codes for CASSLTGGIDTQYF.

This chain uses TRBV6-1 with TRBJ2-6; 10 bases are a match to TRBD1. The V and J ends lost 4 bases and 0 bases, in that order; junction bases with no gene match: 3. The CDR3 contains 17 residues. Germline V gene sequence: CDR1 MNHNS, CDR2 SASEGT. The CDR3 bases are TGTGCCAGCAGTGGGGACAGGGGTGGCTCTGGGGCCAACGTCCTGACTTTC. This sequence encodes CASSGDRGGSGANVLTF.

The V call is TRBV10-3, the J call TRBJ2-1, with 12 bases fitting TRBD1. The CDR3 runs 15 residues. The junction had 2 bases not matched to a gene; V was cut back by 4 bases and J by 4 bases. CDR1 is ENHRY and CDR2 is SYGVKD in the germline V gene. CDR3 protein: CAISVGQGAYNEQFF. CDR3 DNA: TGTGCCATCAGTGTGGGACAGGGGGCGTACAATGAGCAGTTCTTC.

Concerning this clone itself: Within the sample, other DNA sequences also encode this same CDR3. V gene TRBV28 combines with J gene TRBJ1-3; 9 bases are a match to TRBD1. Per the germline V gene, CDR1 is MDHEN and CDR2 is SYDVKM. The CDR3 has 14 residues. With V trimmed by 6 bases and J by 1 base, 1 base remained unmatched. CDR3 coding DNA: TGTGCCAGCAGAGGGACAGGGTCTGGAAACACCATATATTTT. It yields the protein CASRGTGSGNTIYF.

This clone occurred a few times. The genes are TRBV9 and TRBJ2-7, with no clear D. This CDR3 region has 14 residues. CDR1 and CDR2 from the germline V gene are SGDLS and YYNGEE. Trimming stripped 2 bases from V and 3 bases from J, with 12 bases between. CDR3 loop: CASSVDQLGYEQYF. The CDR3 nucleotides are TGTGCCAGCAGCGTGGATCAGCTAGGCTACGAGCAGTACTTC.

With regard to this clone: With a far larger clone one base away, a read error is the likely cause. This chain links TRBV19 with TRBJ1-2; possible D gene TRBD1, 6 bases. Germline CDR1 is LNHDA and CDR2 is SQIVND (reference sequence). This CDR3 comprises 14 residues. In DNA form, the CDR3 reads TGTGCATCCAGCCGGGACACATGGAACTATGGCTACACCTTC. It codes for CASSRDTWNYGYTF. Looking up the rest from reference TRBV19 and TRBJ1-2 gives the full variable domain: DGGITQSPKYLFRKEGQNVTLSCEQNLNHDAMYWYRQDPGQGLRLIYYSQIVNDFQKGDIAEGYSVSREKKESFPLTVTSAQKNPTAFYLCASSRDTWNYGYTFGSGTRLTVV.

In this sample, this clone turned up once. The chain combines TRBV30 with TRBJ1-2, with 7 bases identical to TRBD1. The germline V gene has CDR1 GTSNPN and CDR2 SVGIG (reference sequence). The CDR3 loop spans 11 amino acids. V trimming: 8 bases; J trimming: 4 bases; junction bases outside the gene matches: 4. The CDR3 nucleotides are TGTGCCGCGACAGGGTTCTATGGCTACACCTTC. Residues: CAATGFYGYTF.

The chain links TRBV5-1 to TRBJ2-7; D uncertain. Germline-derived CDR1 and CDR2 are SGHRS and YFSETQ. The CDR3 spans 13 residues. V was cut by 2 bases and J by 0 bases, with 6 bases left in between. CDR3 bases: TGCGCCAGCAGCTTTGAGAGCTCCTACGAGCAGTACTTC. Its translation: CASSFESSYEQYF.

This clone was seen a handful of times. The chain links TRBV18 to TRBJ1-1, with D tentatively TRBD1 (5 bases). Trimming cost V 3 bases and J 0 bases, with 14 bases left between them. This CDR3 has 16 amino acids. Germline loops: CDR1 KGHSH, CDR2 LQKENI. CDR3 residues: CASSPGTGRLNTEAFF. In DNA, the CDR3 is TGTGCCAGCTCACCGGGGACGGGGCGTCTGAACACTGAAGCTTTCTTT. Full variable domain (outside the CDR3, taken from reference TRBV18 and TRBJ1-1): NAGVMQNPRHLVRRRGQEARLRCSPMKGHSHVYWYRQLPEEGLKFMVYLQKENIIDESGMPKERFSAEFPKEGPSILRIQQVVRGDSAAYFCASSPGTGRLNTEAFFGQGTRLTVV.

The chain links TRBV4-1 to TRBJ2-4; D gene unclear. The CDR3 sequence is 15 residues long. CDR1 is MGHRA and CDR2 is YSYEKL in the germline V gene. The germline V and J ends were trimmed by 0 bases and 6 bases, with 12 bases remaining between them. This CDR3 reads CASSQEEYGRNIQYF. CDR3 in DNA: TGCGCCAGCAGCCAAGAGGAGTACGGAAGAAACATTCAGTACTTC.

A single count supports this clone. The chain uses TRBV11-3 and TRBJ1-1; TRBD1 is a possible D gene (6 bases). V shed 3 bases and J shed 4 bases, with 12 bases lying between them. The CDR3 is made up of 14 amino acids. CDR1 is SGHNT and CDR2 is YENEEA in the germline V gene. The CDR3 here is CASSFGGGGTEAFF. The CDR3 DNA reads as TGTGCCAGCAGCTTTGGGGGCGGGGGCACTGAAGCTTTCTTT.

The gene calls are TRBV10-3 and TRBJ2-6, with D perhaps TRBD1 (6 bases). This CDR3 has 15 residues. V was shortened by 4 bases and J by 1 base, with 8 bases between the two germline ends. CDR1 and CDR2 from the germline V gene are ENHRY and SYGVKD. CDR3 in amino acids: CAISGTVSGANVLTF. The CDR3 DNA reads TGTGCCATCAGTGGGACAGTGTCTGGGGCCAACGTCCTGACTTTC.

This clone was seen a single time. The chain joins TRBV29-1 to TRBJ2-3, with TRBD2 identical over 8 bases. Looked up from germline, CDR1 is SQVTM and CDR2 is ANQGSEA. CDR3 length equals 16 residues. The V gene end was trimmed by 6 bases and the J gene end by 0 bases; junction bases not matched to a gene: 11. CDR3 in DNA: TGCAGCGTGGCCGGGACTAGAGGCTCTAGCACAGATACGCAGTATTTT. It translates to CSVAGTRGSSTDTQYF.

The rearrangement links TRBV10-1 to TRBJ2-1, with TRBD2 matching 8 bases. The junction had 5 bases not matched to a gene; V was cut back by 3 bases and J by 4 bases. Germline V gene data show CDR1 as WNHNN and CDR2 as SYGVQD (reference sequence). The CDR3 loop spans 15 amino acids. In nucleotides, the CDR3 is TGCGCCAGCAGTGACCTTACTAGCGGATACAATGAGCAGTTCTTC. It translates to CASSDLTSGYNEQFF.

As concerns this clone: Mismatch with germline at one junction end may stem from a read error. This chain links TRBV6-1 with TRBJ2-7; D could derive from TRBD1 or TRBD2 (5 bases each). This CDR3 is 11 amino acids long. CDR1 and CDR2 from the germline V gene are MNHNS and SASEGT. The CDR3 sequence: CASSEYPGRDF. The DNA for the CDR3 is TGTGCCAGCAGTGAATACCCAGGGAGAGACTTC.

V gene TRBV19 combines with J gene TRBJ1-1; D is unresolved. The germline CDR1 and CDR2 sequences are LNHDA and SQIVND (reference sequence). V was trimmed by 6 bases and J by 3 bases, leaving 17 bases between them. The length of the CDR3 is 15 residues. The CDR3 loop reads CASRIYGESDTEAFF. In DNA form, the CDR3 reads TGTGCCAGTAGGATTTACGGGGAATCTGACACTGAAGCTTTCTTT.

As regards this clone: This likely reflects a read error, since a far larger clone is one base away. The same CDR3 also results from other DNA sequences found in this sample. The rearrangement joins TRBV5-4 to TRBJ2-7; 10 bases line up with TRBD2. CDR1 SGHNT and CDR2 YYREEE come from the germline V gene (reference sequence). The CDR3 covers 17 residues. DNA of the CDR3: TGTGCCAGCAGCCGGGGCGGGGCTAGCGGGAGCCATTACGAGCAGTACTTT. Protein: CASSRGGASGSHYEQYF. Variable domain in full (rest from reference TRBV5-4 and TRBJ2-7): ETGVTQSPTHLIKTRGQQVTLRCSSQSGHNTVSWYQQALGQGPQFIFQYYREEENGRGNFPPRFSGLQFPNYSSELNVNALELDDSALYLCASSRGGASGSHYEQYFGPGTRLTVT.

V gene TRBV5-1 combines with J gene TRBJ1-4; the match to TRBD1 covers 10 bases. Per the germline V gene, CDR1 is SGHRS and CDR2 is YFSETQ. Trimming took 4 bases from V and 7 from J; bases not matched to a gene: 7. This CDR3 contains 15 residues. For the CDR3, the DNA is TGCGCCAGCAGCCGATCCGGGACAGGGGTTGAAAAACTGTTTTTT. Protein sequence: CASSRSGTGVEKLFF.

Regarding this clone: This likely came from a read error, as a far larger clone is one base away. The J gene is TRBJ2-6, the V gene TRBV4-2; weak D call: TRBD1 (6 bases). The V gene's germline CDR1 is LGHNA and CDR2 YNFKEQ. This CDR3 comprises 16 residues. CDR3 bases: TGTGCCAGCAGCCAAGACAGGGGATCTGGGGCCAACGCCCTGACTTTC. Its protein is CASSQDRGSGANALTF.

The chain joins TRBV4-1 to TRBJ2-3, with TRBD1 as a possible D gene (6 bases). The V and J ends lost 0 bases and 2 bases respectively, with 15 bases between them. CDR3 length equals 17 residues. In germline, CDR1 is MGHRA, CDR2 YSYEKL. The CDR3 nucleotides read TGCGCCAGCAGCCAAGATCGAGACAGGCGCCCCACAGATACGCAGTATTTT. Its protein is CASSQDRDRRPTDTQYF.

On this clone: This likely traces to a read error, being one base from a far larger clone. Within the sample, other DNA sequences also encode this same CDR3. The chain has TRBV7-9 and TRBJ1-5; TRBD1 matches at 8 bases. V gave up 5 bases and J gave up 5 bases; unmatched junction bases: 14. Germline loops: CDR1 SEHNR, CDR2 FQNEAQ (reference sequence). There are 17 residues in the CDR3. The CDR3 spells CASSLYLGQGGYQPQHF. CDR3 in DNA: TGTGCCAGCAGCCTCTACCTAGGACAGGGTGGCTATCAGCCCCAGCATTTT.

The genes are TRBV4-1 and TRBJ2-7; weak D call: TRBD2 (6 bases). The CDR3 runs 14 residues. V was trimmed by 1 base and J by 5 bases, leaving 12 bases between them. The germline gives CDR1 MGHRA, CDR2 YSYEKL. Written as DNA, the CDR3 is TGCGCCAGCAGCCAAGTTGGGGGGAGGAACGAGCAGTACTTC. Translated, it gives CASSQVGGRNEQYF.

V is TRBV7-9 and J is TRBJ1-1; a possible D gene is TRBD1 (6 bases). V was cut by 5 bases and J by 1 base, with 14 bases left in between. There are 15 residues in the CDR3. CDR1 SEHNR and CDR2 FQNEAQ come from the germline V gene (reference sequence). For the CDR3, the DNA is TGTGCCAGCAGCCACTACAGGGACTCGAACACTGAAGCTTTCTTT. Encoded protein: CASSHYRDSNTEAFF. Full variable domain (rest looked up from reference TRBV7-9 and TRBJ1-1): DTGVSQNPRHKITKRGQNVTFRCDPISEHNRLYWYRQTLGQGPEFLTYFQNEAQLEKSRLLSDRFSAERPKGSFSTLEIQRTEQGDSAMYLCASSHYRDSNTEAFFGQGTRLTVV.